Given below is one T cell receptor (beta chain) in context. It was UMI-labeled 5' RACE by which the TCR beta libraries were made. TCRdb re-called the 5' RACE reads and catalogs CDR3 proteins one per entry, DNA excluded. The data show 5,500 to 9,000 distinct CDR3 sequences, and the top ten clones hold about 20%. These data belong to a study of human CD8 memory T cell subsets. The germline CDR1 and CDR2 sequences are MDHEN and SYDVKM. CDR3 size: 13 residues. This receptor was taken from a human donor in good health. The sample was CD8+ T cells from PBMCs. The V and J genes are TRBV28 and TRBJ1-2. CDR3 loop: CASSLYEDYGYTF.